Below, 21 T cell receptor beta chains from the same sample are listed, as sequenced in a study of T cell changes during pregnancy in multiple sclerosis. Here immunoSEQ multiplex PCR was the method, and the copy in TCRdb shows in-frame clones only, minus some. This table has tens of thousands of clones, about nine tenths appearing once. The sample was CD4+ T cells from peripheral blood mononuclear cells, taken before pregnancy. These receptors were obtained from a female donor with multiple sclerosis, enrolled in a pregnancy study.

Here the CDR3 reads CASSLAGSSDTQYF. For the CDR3, the DNA is TGCGCCAGCAGCCTGGCGGGTAGCTCAGATACGCAGTATTTT. The chain is built from TRBV5-1 and TRBJ2-3; tentative D call: TRBD2 (5 bases). Looked up from germline, CDR1 is SGHRS and CDR2 is YFSETQ. The CDR3 length is 14 residues. V was trimmed by 4 bases and J by 4 bases, leaving 13 bases between them. Combining the CDR3 with reference TRBV5-1 and TRBJ2-3 gives the whole variable domain KAGVTQTPRYLIKTRGQQVTLSCSPISGHRSVSWYQQTPGQGLQFLFEYFSETQRNKGNFPGRFSGRQFSNSRSEMNVSTLELGDSALYLCASSLAGSSDTQYFGPGTRLTVL.

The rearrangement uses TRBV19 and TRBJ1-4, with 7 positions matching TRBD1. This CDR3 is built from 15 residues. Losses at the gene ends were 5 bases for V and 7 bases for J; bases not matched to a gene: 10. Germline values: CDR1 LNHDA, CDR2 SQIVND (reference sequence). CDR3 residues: CASSVTGTVSEKLFF. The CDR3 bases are TGTGCCAGTAGTGTAACCGGGACAGTGAGTGAAAAACTGTTTTTT.

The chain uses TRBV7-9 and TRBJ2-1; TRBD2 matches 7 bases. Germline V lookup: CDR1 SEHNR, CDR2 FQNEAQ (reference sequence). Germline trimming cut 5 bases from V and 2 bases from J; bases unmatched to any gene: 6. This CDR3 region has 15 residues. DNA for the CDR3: TGTGCCAGCAGCCAGTCCGGGACTACCTACAATGAGCAGTTCTTC. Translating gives CASSQSGTTYNEQFF.

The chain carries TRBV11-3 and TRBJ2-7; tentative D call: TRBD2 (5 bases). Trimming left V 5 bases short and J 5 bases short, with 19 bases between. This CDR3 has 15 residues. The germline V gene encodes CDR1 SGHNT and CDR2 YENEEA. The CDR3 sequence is CASSPTAASTHEQYF. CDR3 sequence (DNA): TGTGCCAGCAGCCCCACAGCGGCTAGCACCCACGAGCAGTACTTC.

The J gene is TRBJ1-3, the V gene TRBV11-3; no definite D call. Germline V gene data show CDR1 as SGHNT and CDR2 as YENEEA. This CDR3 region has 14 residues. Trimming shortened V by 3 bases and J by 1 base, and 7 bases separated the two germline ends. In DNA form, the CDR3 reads TGTGCCAGCAGCTTTTCCCGTTCTGGAAACACCATATATTTT. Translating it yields CASSFSRSGNTIYF.

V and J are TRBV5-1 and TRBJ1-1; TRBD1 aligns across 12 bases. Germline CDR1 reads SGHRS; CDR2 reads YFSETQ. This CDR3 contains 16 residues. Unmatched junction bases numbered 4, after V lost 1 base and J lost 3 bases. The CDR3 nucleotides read TGCGCCAGCAGCTTGCCGGGACAGGGGGCGGACACTGAAGCTTTCTTT. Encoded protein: CASSLPGQGADTEAFF.

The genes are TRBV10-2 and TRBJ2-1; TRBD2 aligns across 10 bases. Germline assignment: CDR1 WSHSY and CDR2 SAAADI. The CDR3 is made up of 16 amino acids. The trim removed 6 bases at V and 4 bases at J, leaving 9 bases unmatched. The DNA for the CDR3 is TGCGCCAGCAGCCAACCGGGACTAGCGTTTTACAATGAGCAGTTCTTC. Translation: CASSQPGLAFYNEQFF.

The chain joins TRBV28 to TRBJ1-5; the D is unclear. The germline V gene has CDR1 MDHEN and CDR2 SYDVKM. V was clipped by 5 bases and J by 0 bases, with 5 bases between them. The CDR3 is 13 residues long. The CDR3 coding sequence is TGTGCCAGCAGTCCTTATAGCAATCAGCCCCAGCATTTT. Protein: CASSPYSNQPQHF.

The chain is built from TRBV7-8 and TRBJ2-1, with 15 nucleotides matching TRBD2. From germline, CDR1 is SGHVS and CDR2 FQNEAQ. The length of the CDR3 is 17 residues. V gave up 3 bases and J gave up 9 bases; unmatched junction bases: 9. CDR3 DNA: TGTGCCAGCAGCTTCCCCGGGACTAGCGGGAGGAGCGGTGAGCAGTTCTTC. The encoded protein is CASSFPGTSGRSGEQFF. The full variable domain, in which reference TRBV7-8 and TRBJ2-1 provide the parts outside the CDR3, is GAGVSQSPRYKVAKRGQDVALRCDPISGHVSLFWYQQALGQGPEFLTYFQNEAQLDKSGLPSDRFFAERPEGSVSTLKIQRTQQEDSAVYLCASSFPGTSGRSGEQFFGPGTRLTVL.

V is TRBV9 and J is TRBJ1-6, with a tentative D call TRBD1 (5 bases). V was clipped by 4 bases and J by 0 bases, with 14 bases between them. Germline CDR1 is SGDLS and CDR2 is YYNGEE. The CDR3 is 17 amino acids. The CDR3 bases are TGTGCCAGCAGCACCCGGGACGGGAGCTCCTATAATTCACCCCTCCACTTT. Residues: CASSTRDGSSYNSPLHF.

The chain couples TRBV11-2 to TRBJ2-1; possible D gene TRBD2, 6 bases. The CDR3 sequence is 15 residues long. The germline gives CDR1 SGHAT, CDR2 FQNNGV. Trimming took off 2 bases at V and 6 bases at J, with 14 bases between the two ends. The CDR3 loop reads CASSLYSQGGNEQFF. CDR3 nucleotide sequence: TGTGCCAGCAGCTTATACTCCCAGGGAGGCAATGAGCAGTTCTTC.

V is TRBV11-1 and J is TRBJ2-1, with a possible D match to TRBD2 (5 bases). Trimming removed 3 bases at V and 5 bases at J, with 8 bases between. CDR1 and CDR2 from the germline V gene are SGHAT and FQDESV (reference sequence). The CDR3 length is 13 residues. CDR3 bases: TGTGCCAGCAGCTTCACGGGAAACAATGAGCAGTTCTTC. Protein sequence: CASSFTGNNEQFF.

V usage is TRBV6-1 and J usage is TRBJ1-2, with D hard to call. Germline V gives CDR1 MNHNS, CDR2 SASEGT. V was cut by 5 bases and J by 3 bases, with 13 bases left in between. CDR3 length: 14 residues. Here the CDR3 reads CASSKGGRDYGYTF. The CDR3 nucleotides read TGTGCCAGCAGTAAAGGAGGTAGAGACTATGGCTACACCTTC.

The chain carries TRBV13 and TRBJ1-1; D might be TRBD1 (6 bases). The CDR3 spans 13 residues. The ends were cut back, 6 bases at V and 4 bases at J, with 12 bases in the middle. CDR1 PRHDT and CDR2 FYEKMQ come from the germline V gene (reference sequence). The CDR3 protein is CASRVGAGTEAFF. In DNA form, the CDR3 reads TGTGCCAGCAGGGTGGGGGCTGGCACTGAAGCTTTCTTT.

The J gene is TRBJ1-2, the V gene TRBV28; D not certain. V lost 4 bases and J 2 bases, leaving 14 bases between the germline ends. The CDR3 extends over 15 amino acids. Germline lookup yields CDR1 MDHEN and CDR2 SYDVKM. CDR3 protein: CASSSSRLFNYGYTF. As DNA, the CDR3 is TGTGCCAGCAGTTCGTCAAGACTTTTCAACTATGGCTACACCTTC.

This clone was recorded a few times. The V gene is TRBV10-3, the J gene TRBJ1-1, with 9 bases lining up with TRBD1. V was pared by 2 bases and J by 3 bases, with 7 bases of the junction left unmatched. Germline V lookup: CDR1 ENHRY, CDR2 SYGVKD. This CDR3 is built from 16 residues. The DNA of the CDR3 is TGTGCCATCAGTGAGAAACTCTGGACAGGGGACACTGAAGCTTTCTTT. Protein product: CAISEKLWTGDTEAFF.

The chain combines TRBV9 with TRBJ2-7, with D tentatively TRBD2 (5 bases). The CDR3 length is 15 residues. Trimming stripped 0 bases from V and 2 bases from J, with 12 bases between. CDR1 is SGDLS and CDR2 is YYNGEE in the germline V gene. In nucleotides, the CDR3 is TGTGCCAGCAGCGTAGAAGGGAGTCCCCCCTACGAGCAGTACTTC. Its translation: CASSVEGSPPYEQYF.

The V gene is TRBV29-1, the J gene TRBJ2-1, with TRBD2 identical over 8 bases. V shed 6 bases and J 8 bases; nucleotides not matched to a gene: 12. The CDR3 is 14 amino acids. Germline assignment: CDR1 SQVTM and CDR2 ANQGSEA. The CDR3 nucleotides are TGCAGCGTCGCCCGACGACTAGCGTGGGATGAGCAGTTCTTC. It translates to CSVARRLAWDEQFF.

CDR3 loop: CASSARDFIASTIYF. The CDR3 bases are TGTGCCAGCAGCGCCCGGGACTTCATTGCGTCCACCATATATTTT. The chain couples TRBV9 to TRBJ1-3; D might be TRBD1 (5 bases). V was shortened by 3 bases and J by 9 bases, with 19 bases between the two germline ends. This CDR3 spans 15 amino acids. Germline loops: CDR1 SGDLS, CDR2 YYNGEE.

The CDR3 spells CAWSVEGMSYTF. Written as DNA, the CDR3 is TGTGCCTGGAGTGTGGAGGGTATGAGCTACACCTTC. The chain is built from TRBV30 and TRBJ1-2; the D is unclear. Germline V lookup: CDR1 GTSNPN, CDR2 SVGIG (reference sequence). The CDR3 is 12 amino acids. Between the trimmed V and J ends, which lost 0 bases and 9 bases, there was a span of 11 bases.

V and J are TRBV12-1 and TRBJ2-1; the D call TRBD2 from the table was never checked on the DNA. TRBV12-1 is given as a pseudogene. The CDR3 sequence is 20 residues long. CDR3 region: CASSFDSGTSGRGSYNEQFF. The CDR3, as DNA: TGTGCCAGCAGCTTTGACTCCGGGACTAGCGGGAGAGGGTCCTACAATGAGCAGTTCTTC.